The clone carrying this TCR beta chain was seen at least ten times. These data originate in a study of blood T cells in healthy people across ages. For the second PCR, which ran for roughly 7 to 11 cycles, a sample-barcoded 5' primer and a J-beta primer mix were used. TCRdb itself ran the 5' RACE reads through MiXCR, one entry per CDR3 protein. The sample gives approximately 1.5 million distinct CDR3 sequences, about 31% of which show up once; 11% is in the top ten. The germline CDR1 and CDR2 sequences are ENHRY and SYGVKD. Trimming took off 1 base at V and 8 bases at J, with 12 bases between the two ends. The CDR3 loop spans 14 amino acids.

The sequenced sample consisted of blood. The V gene is TRBV10-3, the J gene TRBJ2-1; possibly TRBD2 for D (6 bases). The TCR sequence derives from a woman aged 25 to 39 in good health. The CDR3: CAISEFLGEDEQFF. The CDR3 bases are TGTGCCATCAGTGAGTTCCTCGGGGAGGATGAGCAGTTCTTC.